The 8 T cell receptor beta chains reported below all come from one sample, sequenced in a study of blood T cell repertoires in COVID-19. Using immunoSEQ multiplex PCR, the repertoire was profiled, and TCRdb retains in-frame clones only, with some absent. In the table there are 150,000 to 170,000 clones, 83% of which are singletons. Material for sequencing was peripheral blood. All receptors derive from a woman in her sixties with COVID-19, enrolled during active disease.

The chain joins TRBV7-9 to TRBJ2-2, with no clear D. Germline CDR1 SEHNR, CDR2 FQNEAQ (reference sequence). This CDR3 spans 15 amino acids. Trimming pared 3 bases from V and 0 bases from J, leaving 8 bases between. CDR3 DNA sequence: TGTGCCAGCAGCTTCAGGAATCCGAACACCGGGGAGCTGTTTTTT. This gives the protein CASSFRNPNTGELFF.

CDR3 DNA: TGCGCCAGCAGCTTGGTTCTGTTAAACACTGAAGCTTTCTTT. Its translation is CASSLVLLNTEAFF. The chain has TRBV5-1 and TRBJ1-1; D is unresolved. CDR3 length: 14 amino acids. Looked up from germline, CDR1 is SGHRS and CDR2 is YFSETQ. With 0 bases removed from V and 2 bases from J, the gap between germline ends came to 8 bases. The complete variable domain, with remaining parts taken from reference TRBV5-1 and TRBJ1-1, reads KAGVTQTPRYLIKTRGQQVTLSCSPISGHRSVSWYQQTPGQGLQFLFEYFSETQRNKGNFPGRFSGRQFSNSRSEMNVSTLELGDSALYLCASSLVLLNTEAFFGQGTRLTVV.

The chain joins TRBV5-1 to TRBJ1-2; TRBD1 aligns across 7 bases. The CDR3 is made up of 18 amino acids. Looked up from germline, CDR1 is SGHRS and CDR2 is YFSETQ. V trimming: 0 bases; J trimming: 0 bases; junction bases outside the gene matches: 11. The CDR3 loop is CASSLGPGTAFSNYGYTF. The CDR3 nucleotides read TGCGCCAGCAGCTTGGGGCCCGGGACAGCATTCTCTAACTATGGCTACACCTTC.

CDR3 protein: CASRAVHQYF. The CDR3 DNA sequence: TGTGCCAGCAGGGCGGTTCATCAGTACTTC. The V call is TRBV2, the J call TRBJ2-4; D gene uncertain. V was cut by 6 bases and J by 12 bases, with 9 bases left in between. From germline, CDR1 is SNHLY and CDR2 FYNNEI. The CDR3 consists of 10 residues.

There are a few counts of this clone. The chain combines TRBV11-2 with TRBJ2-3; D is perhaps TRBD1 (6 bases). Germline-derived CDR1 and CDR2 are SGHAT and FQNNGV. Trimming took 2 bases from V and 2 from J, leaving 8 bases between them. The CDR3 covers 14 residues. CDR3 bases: TGTGCCAGCAGCTTAACAGGGTCCACAGATACGCAGTATTTT. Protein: CASSLTGSTDTQYF.

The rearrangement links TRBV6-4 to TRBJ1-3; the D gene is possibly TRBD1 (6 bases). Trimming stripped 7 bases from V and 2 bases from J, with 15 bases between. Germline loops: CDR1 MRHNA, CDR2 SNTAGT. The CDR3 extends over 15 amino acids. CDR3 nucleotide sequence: TGTGCCAGCATTAGGCAGGGGAGCCCTGGAAACACCATATATTTT. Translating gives CASIRQGSPGNTIYF.

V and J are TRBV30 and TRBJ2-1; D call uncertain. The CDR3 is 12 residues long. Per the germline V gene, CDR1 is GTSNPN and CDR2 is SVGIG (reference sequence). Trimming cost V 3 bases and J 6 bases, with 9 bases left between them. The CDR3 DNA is TGTGCCTGGAGGTTTGAGAGCAATGAGCAGTTCTTC. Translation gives CAWRFESNEQFF.

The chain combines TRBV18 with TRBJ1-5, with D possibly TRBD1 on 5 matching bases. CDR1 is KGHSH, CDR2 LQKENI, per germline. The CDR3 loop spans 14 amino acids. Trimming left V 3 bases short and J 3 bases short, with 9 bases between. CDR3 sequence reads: CASSPQGNNQPQHF. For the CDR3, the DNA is TGTGCCAGCTCACCCCAGGGAAACAATCAGCCCCAGCATTTT.